This TCR beta chain stems from a study of blood T cell repertoires in COVID-19. Clones were sequenced by immunoSEQ multiplex PCR, and TCRdb holds only the in-frame ones, with some missing. The table includes some 190,000 clones, 65% to 80% detected once. V lost 7 bases and J 2 bases, leaving 14 bases between the germline ends. The CDR3 spans 14 residues. The germline gives CDR1 WSHSY, CDR2 SAAADI. Source material: peripheral blood. The TCR originated in a woman aged 45 to 65 with acute or convalescent COVID-19. The gene calls are TRBV10-2 and TRBJ1-2, with D maybe TRBD1 (5 bases). CDR3 residues: CASTQGPGNYGYTF. The CDR3 DNA is TGCGCCAGCACCCAAGGTCCAGGGAACTATGGCTACACCTTC.